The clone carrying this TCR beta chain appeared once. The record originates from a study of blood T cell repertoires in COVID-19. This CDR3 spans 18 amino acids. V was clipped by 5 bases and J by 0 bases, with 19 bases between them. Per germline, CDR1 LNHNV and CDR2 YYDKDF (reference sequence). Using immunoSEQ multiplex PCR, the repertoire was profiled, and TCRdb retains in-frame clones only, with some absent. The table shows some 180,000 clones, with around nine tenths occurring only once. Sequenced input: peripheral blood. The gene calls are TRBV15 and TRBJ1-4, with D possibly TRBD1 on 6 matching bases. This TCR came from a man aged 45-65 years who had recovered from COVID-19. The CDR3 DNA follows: TGTGCCACCAGCGCCCTAGGACAGCGCGGAGCAACTAATGAAAAACTGTTTTTT. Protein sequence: CATSALGQRGATNEKLFF.